This is a list of T cell receptor beta chains from one sample in a study of T-cell reconstitution after alpha-beta-depleted transplantation in children. TCRdb redid the calling of the PCR reads with MiXCR, one entry per CDR3 protein. The table includes about 500,000 distinct CDR3 sequences, more than 9.5% detected once. The sequenced sample was PBMCs, mostly from graft donor cells, obtained 180 days after TCRalphabeta/CD19-depleted stem cell transplant. The receptors here all came from a female patient aged 2 to 10 who had a stem cell transplant for aplastic anemia, so the T cells may come from the graft donor. Each CDR3 is given with its conserved first and last residue. The D gene is left open where the match is weak. Expanded clones are given a class, and other clones once, few, many or no size at all.

J gene | D gene | V gene | clone size | CDR3 DNA | CDR3 protein
TRBJ1-2 | TRBD1 | TRBV5-1 | - | TGCGCCAGCAGCCGAACAGGGGCCGGGAACTATGGCTACACCTTC | CASSRTGAGNYGYTF
TRBJ1-5 | - | TRBV7-9 | - | TGTGCCAGCAGCTTAGGGGCGGCCGGGGAGGGCAATCAGCCCCAGCATTTT | CASSLGAAGEGNQPQHF
TRBJ1-3 | - | TRBV18 | few | TGTGCCAGCTCACCCCGCGCGGGGACTCTTTCTGGAAACACCATATATTTT | CASSPRAGTLSGNTIYF
TRBJ1-1 | TRBD1 | TRBV7-2 | - | TGTGCCAGCAGCGCCCAGGGGGCAGGAACTGAAGCTTTCTTT | CASSAQGAGTEAFF
TRBJ1-5 | TRBD1 | TRBV19 | few | TGTGCCAGTAGTCCGGACAGGTCTGAACAGCCCCAGCATTTT | CASSPDRSEQPQHF
TRBJ2-1 | TRBD2 | TRBV24-1 | - | TGTGCCACCAGGGAGCGGGAGGGCCACAATGAGCAGTTCTTC | CATREREGHNEQFF
TRBJ2-7 | - | TRBV28 | many | TGTGCCAGCAGTTTATGGCCCGAGCAGTACTTC | CASSLWPEQYF
TRBJ2-3 | - | TRBV20-1 | - | TGCAGTGCTAGAGGCAACATTGATACGCAGTATTTT | CSARGNIDTQYF
TRBJ2-7 | - | TRBV10-3 | - | TGTGCCATCAGTGAGCCTTCGCGAGCGGGTCTCTACGAGCAGTACTTC | CAISEPSRAGLYEQYF
TRBJ2-1 | TRBD2 | TRBV20-1 | - | TGCAGTGTCGTAGCGGCTAGCGGGAGAGTAAATGAGCAGTTCTTC | CSVVAASGRVNEQFF
TRBJ2-7 | - | TRBV28 | - | TGTGCCAGCAGTTTAATCCCCCCTTACGAGCAGTACTTC | CASSLIPPYEQYF
TRBJ2-7 | TRBD2 | TRBV7-2 | - | TGTGCCAGCAGCTTCTTAGCGGGAGGGAACTACGAGCAGTACTTC | CASSFLAGGNYEQYF
TRBJ1-2 | TRBD1 | TRBV7-2 | few | TGTGCCAGCGCGTGGAGGGGGCGGGACGGCTACACCTTC | CASAWRGRDGYTF
TRBJ1-1 | - | TRBV5-5 | few | TGTGCCAGCAGCAAGGCAGGGGTTTGGATGAACACTGAAGCTTTCTTT | CASSKAGVWMNTEAFF
TRBJ2-3 | - | TRBV12-3/TRBV12-4 | few | TGTGCCAGCAGTTTCGGGGGAGGCCCCACAGATACGCAGTATTTT | CASSFGGGPTDTQYF
TRBJ2-3 | - | TRBV15 | - | TGTGCCACCAGGTATAAGGCAAACAATATAGTAGATACGCAGTATTTT | CATRYKANNIVDTQYF
TRBJ2-5 | TRBD2 | TRBV29-1 | few | TGCAGCGTCGGGTCAGGGCCGGGGGGGCCCTTC | CSVGSGPGGPF
TRBJ2-1 | - | TRBV4-2 | few | TGTGCCAGCAGCCAAGATTCAGCAGGGGGGTGGAATGAGCAGTTCTTC | CASSQDSAGGWNEQFF
TRBJ1-1 | - | TRBV27 | - | TGTGCCACCCGCTCACGGTTGGACACTGAAGCTTTCTTT | CATRSRLDTEAFF
TRBJ2-5 | TRBD2 | TRBV20-1 | few | TGCAGTGCTAGAGATGTGGCGGGAGGGCCGGGGACCCAGTACTTC | CSARDVAGGPGTQYF
TRBJ1-1 | - | TRBV6-1 | - | TGTGCCAGCAGCCCCTTCTGGGGCGGGGGTGAAGCTTTCTTT | CASSPFWGGGEAFF
TRBJ2-3 | TRBD2 | TRBV24-1 | few | TGTGCCACCAGCTGGCGGGAGGGCACAGATACGCAGTATTTT | CATSWREGTDTQYF
TRBJ2-3 | - | TRBV18 | few | TGTGCCAGCTCACCCCTCGGCCCTTCTCTAGCGAACATGGATACGCAGTATTTT | CASSPLGPSLANMDTQYF
TRBJ1-5 | - | TRBV27 | few | TGTGCCAGCAGTTTTTCTAGTGGGGCTCAGCCCCAGCATTTT | CASSFSSGAQPQHF
TRBJ1-5 | TRBD1 | TRBV11-3 | - | TGTGCCAGCAGCCTTGGGACAGGGGGCGGGAAGCCCCAGCATTTT | CASSLGTGGGKPQHF
TRBJ1-3 | TRBD1 | TRBV7-9 | few | TGTGCCAGCAGCCCAAGGGGGCAGGACACCATATATTTT | CASSPRGQDTIYF
TRBJ2-5 | - | TRBV12-3/TRBV12-4 | - | TGTGCCAGCAGTTCGGGGACCCAGTACTTC | CASSSGTQYF
TRBJ2-1 | - | TRBV6-1 | few | TGTGCCAGTCTATACTACGCCGGGTCCTACAATGAGCAGTTCTTC | CASLYYAGSYNEQFF
TRBJ2-6 | TRBD2 | TRBV4-2 | many | TGTGCCAGCAGCCGCACTAGCGGGGGGGACTCTGGGGCCAACGTCCTGACTTTC | CASSRTSGGDSGANVLTF
TRBJ2-3 | TRBD1 | TRBV7-2 | - | TGTGCCAGCAGCTTTGAGGACAGGGTAGGCACAGATACGCAGTATTTT | CASSFEDRVGTDTQYF
TRBJ2-7 | - | TRBV5-1 | - | TGCGCCAGCAGCTCTTACACGAGGGACCCTTACGACGACGAGCAGTACTTC | CASSSYTRDPYDDEQYF
TRBJ2-3 | TRBD2 | TRBV7-9 | many | TGTGCCAGCAGCCCAGGGACTAGCGGTGATACGCAGTATTTT | CASSPGTSGDTQYF
TRBJ1-5 | - | TRBV6-2/TRBV6-3 | - | TGTGCCAGCAGTTATAGCATCGGGGGTCAGCCCCAGCATTTT | CASSYSIGGQPQHF
TRBJ2-7 | TRBD1 | TRBV18 | few | TGTGCCAGCTCACCACCCGGACAGGGTCTCTCCTACGAGCAGTACTTC | CASSPPGQGLSYEQYF
TRBJ1-5 | TRBD1 | TRBV27 | - | TGTGCCAGCAGTGTCATGACAGGGGAGCCCCAGCATTTT | CASSVMTGEPQHF
TRBJ2-1 | TRBD2 | TRBV19 | - | TGTGCCAGTAGGACTAGCGGGAGGGCCGTTGAGCAGTTCTTC | CASRTSGRAVEQFF
TRBJ2-2 | - | TRBV7-2 | - | TGTGCCAGCACCGAGCGGTGGCGGGGGGAGCTGTTTTTT | CASTERWRGELFF
TRBJ2-5 | - | TRBV5-1 | few | TGCGCCAGCAGCGGAGGGGGGGCAGAGTCCGAGACCCAGTACTTC | CASSGGGAESETQYF
TRBJ1-5 | - | TRBV4-3 | - | TGCGCCAGCAGTTATCAGGAGACTAATCAGCCCCAGCATTTT | CASSYQETNQPQHF
TRBJ2-5 | - | TRBV27 | many | TGTGCCAGCAGCCCCTCCACAGGGCCCCAAGAGACCCAGTACTTC | CASSPSTGPQETQYF
TRBJ2-5 | TRBD1 | TRBV5-1 | many | TGCGCCAGCAGCTTAGACAGGGTTTTGCAGACCCAGTACTTC | CASSLDRVLQTQYF
TRBJ2-4 | TRBD2 | TRBV12-3/TRBV12-4 | - | TGTGCCAGCAGGCTAGCGGGAACCCACATTCAGTACTTC | CASRLAGTHIQYF
TRBJ2-7 | - | TRBV5-1 | many | TGCGCCAGCAGCTTAACGGGGACCCACGAGCAGTACTTC | CASSLTGTHEQYF
TRBJ2-7 | - | TRBV24-1 | few | TGTGCCACCAGTGATTTCGGACGGGAGCAGTACTTC | CATSDFGREQYF
TRBJ1-6 | TRBD1 | TRBV5-1 | - | TGCGCCAGCAGCTTGGACAGGGGACCCCTCCACTTT | CASSLDRGPLHF
TRBJ2-5 | TRBD1 | TRBV20-1 | few | TGCAGTGGGGACAGGGGCAACCAAGAGACCCAGTACTTC | CSGDRGNQETQYF
TRBJ2-4 | - | TRBV20-1 | few | TGCAGTGCTAGAGTCGAGGACTACCCAGCCAAAAACATTCAGTACTTC | CSARVEDYPAKNIQYF
TRBJ1-4 | TRBD1 | TRBV6-1 | many | TGTGCCAGCAGACCGGGGACAGGATTTAATGAAAAACTGTTTTTT | CASRPGTGFNEKLFF
TRBJ2-3 | TRBD2 | TRBV5-1 | - | TGCGCCAGCAGCTTCCGGACTAGCGGGGGCACAGATACGCAGTATTTT | CASSFRTSGGTDTQYF
TRBJ1-5 | - | TRBV28 | - | TGTGCCAGCACTCGAGACCAAGCCAATCAGCCCCAGCATTTT | CASTRDQANQPQHF
TRBJ2-1 | TRBD2 | TRBV4-3 | few | TGCGCCAGCAGCCAAACTCTAGCGGGAGGGCCCAATGAGCAGTTCTTC | CASSQTLAGGPNEQFF
TRBJ1-2 | - | TRBV6-1 | few | TGTGCCAGCAGGTGGGAACCTTTTTATGGCTACACCTTC | CASRWEPFYGYTF
TRBJ2-3 | - | TRBV12-3/TRBV12-4 | few | TGTGCCAGCAGTTTCCACGGTCCGGGCACAGATACGCAGTATTTT | CASSFHGPGTDTQYF